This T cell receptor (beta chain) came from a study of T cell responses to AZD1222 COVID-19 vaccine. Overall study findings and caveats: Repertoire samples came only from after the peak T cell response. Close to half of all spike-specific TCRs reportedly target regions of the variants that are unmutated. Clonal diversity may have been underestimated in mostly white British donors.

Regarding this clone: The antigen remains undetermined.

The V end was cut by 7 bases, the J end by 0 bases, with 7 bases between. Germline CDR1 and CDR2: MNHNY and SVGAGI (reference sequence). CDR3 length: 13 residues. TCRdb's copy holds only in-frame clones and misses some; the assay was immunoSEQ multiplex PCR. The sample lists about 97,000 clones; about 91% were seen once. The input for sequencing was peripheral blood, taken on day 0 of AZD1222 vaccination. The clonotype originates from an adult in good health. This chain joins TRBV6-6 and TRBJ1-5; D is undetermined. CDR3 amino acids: CASMFDSNQPQHF. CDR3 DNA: TGTGCCAGCATGTTTGATAGCAATCAGCCCCAGCATTTT.